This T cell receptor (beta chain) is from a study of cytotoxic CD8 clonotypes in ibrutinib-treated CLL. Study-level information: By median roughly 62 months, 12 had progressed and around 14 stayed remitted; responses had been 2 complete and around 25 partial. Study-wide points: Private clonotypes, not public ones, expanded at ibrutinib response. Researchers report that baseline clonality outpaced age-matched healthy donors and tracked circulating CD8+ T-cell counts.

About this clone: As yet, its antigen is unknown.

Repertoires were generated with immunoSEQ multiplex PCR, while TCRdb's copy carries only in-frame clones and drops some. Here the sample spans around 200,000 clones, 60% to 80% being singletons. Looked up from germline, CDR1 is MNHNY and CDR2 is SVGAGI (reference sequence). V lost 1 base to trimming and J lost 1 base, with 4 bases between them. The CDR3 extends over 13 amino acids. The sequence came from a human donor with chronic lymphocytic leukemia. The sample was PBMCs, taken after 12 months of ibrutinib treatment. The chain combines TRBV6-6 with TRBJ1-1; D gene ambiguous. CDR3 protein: CASSYYQNTEAFF. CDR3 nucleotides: TGTGCCAGCAGTTACTACCAGAACACTGAAGCTTTCTTT.